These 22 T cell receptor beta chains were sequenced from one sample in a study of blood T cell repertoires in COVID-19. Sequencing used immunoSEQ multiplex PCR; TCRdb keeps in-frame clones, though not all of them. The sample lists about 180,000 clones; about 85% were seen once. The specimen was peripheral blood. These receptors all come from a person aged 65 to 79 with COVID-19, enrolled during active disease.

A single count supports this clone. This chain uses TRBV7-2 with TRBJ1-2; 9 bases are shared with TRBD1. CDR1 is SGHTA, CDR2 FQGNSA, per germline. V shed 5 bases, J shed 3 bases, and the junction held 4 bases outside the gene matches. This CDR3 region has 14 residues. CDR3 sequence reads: CASSPRTGDYGYTF. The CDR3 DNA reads TGTGCCAGCAGCCCGAGGACAGGGGACTATGGCTACACCTTC.

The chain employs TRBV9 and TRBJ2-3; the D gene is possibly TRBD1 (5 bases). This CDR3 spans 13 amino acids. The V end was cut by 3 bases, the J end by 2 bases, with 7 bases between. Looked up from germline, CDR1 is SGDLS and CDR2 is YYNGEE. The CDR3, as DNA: TGTGCCAGCAGCGCGACAGACACAGATACGCAGTATTTT. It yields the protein CASSATDTDTQYF. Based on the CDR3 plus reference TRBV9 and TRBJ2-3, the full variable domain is DSGVTQTPKHLITATGQRVTLRCSPRSGDLSVYWYQQSLDQGLQFLIQYYNGEERAKGNILERFSAQQFPDLHSELNLSSLELGDSALYFCASSATDTDTQYFGPGTRLTVL.

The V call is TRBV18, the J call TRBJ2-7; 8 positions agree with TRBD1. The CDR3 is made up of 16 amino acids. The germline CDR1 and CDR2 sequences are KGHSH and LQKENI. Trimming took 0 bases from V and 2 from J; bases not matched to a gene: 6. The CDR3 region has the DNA TGTGCCAGCTCACCACCGAGGACAGGGACCACCTACGAGCAGTACTTC. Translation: CASSPPRTGTTYEQYF. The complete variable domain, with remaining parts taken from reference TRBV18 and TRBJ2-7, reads NAGVMQNPRHLVRRRGQEARLRCSPMKGHSHVYWYRQLPEEGLKFMVYLQKENIIDESGMPKERFSAEFPKEGPSILRIQQVVRGDSAAYFCASSPPRTGTTYEQYFGPGTRLTVT.

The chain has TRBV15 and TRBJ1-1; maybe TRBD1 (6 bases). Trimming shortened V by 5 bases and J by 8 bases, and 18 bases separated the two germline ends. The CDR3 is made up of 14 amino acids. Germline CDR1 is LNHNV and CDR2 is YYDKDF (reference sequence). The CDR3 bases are TGTGCCACCAGCGACGGACAGCGAAGTAGAGAAGCTTTCTTT. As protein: CATSDGQRSREAFF.

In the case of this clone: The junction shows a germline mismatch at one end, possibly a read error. CDR3: CASTVGGGADTQYF. The CDR3 DNA reads as TGTGCCAGCACCGTAGGAGGAGGGGCAGATACGCAGTATTTT. The V call is TRBV9, the J call TRBJ2-3; D is perhaps TRBD2 (6 bases). The CDR3 is made up of 14 amino acids. CDR1 is SGDLS and CDR2 is YYNGEE in the germline V gene. Full variable domain (remainder filled in from reference TRBV9 and TRBJ2-3): DSGVTQTPKHLITATGQRVTLRCSPRSGDLSVYWYQQSLDQGLQFLIQYYNGEERAKGNILERFSAQQFPDLHSELNLSSLELGDSALYFCASTVGGGADTQYFGPGTRLTVL.

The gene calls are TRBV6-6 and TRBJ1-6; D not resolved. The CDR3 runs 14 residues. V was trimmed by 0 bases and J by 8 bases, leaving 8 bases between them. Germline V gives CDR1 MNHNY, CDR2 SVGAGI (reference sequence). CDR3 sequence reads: CASSYSGQDSPLHF. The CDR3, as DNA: TGTGCCAGCAGTTACTCGGGCCAGGATTCACCCCTCCACTTT.

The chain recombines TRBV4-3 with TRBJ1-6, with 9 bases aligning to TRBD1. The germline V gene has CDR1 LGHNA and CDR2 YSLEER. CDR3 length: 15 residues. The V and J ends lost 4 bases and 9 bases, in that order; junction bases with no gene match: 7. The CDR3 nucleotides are TGCGCCAGCAGCCCTGGGACAGGGATCGTTTCACCCCTCCACTTT. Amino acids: CASSPGTGIVSPLHF.

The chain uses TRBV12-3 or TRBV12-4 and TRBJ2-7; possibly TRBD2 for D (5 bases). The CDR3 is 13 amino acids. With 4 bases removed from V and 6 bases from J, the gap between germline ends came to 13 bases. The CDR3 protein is CASSSGFTPEQYF. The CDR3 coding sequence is TGTGCCAGCAGTTCGGGATTTACCCCCGAGCAGTACTTC.

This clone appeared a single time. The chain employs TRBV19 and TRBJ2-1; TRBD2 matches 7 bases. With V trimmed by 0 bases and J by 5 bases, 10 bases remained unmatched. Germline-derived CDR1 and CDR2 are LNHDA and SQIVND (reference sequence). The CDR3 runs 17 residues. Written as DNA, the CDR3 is TGTGCCAGTAGTATAGATAATTGGGCTAGCGGCAACAATGAGCAGTTCTTC. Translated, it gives CASSIDNWASGNNEQFF.

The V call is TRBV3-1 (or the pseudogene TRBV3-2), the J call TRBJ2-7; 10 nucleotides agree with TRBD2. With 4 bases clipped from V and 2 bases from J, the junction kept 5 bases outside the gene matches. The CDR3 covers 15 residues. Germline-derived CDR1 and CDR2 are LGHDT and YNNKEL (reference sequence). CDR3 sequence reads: CASSRGTSATYEQYF. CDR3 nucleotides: TGTGCCAGCAGCCGAGGGACTAGCGCGACCTACGAGCAGTACTTC.

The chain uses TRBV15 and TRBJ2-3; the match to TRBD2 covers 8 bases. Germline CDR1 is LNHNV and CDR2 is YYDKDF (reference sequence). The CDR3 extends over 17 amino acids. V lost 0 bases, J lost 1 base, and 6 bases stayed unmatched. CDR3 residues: CATSRDYLAGRTDTQYF. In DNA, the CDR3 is TGTGCCACCAGCAGAGATTACCTAGCGGGTCGCACAGATACGCAGTATTTT.

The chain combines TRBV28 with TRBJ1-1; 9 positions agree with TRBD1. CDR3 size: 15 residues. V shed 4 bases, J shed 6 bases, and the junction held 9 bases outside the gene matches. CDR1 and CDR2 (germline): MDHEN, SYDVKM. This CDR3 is CASSYRGRIVPEAFF. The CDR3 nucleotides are TGTGCCAGCAGTTACAGGGGGCGCATCGTCCCTGAAGCTTTCTTT.

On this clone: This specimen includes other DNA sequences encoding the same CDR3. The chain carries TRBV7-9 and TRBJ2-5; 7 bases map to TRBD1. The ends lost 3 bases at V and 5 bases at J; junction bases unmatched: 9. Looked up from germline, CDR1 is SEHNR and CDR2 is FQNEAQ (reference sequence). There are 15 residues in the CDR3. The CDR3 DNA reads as TGTGCCAGCAGCTTTAGGCAGGGGGTGCGGGAGACCCAGTACTTC. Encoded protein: CASSFRQGVRETQYF.

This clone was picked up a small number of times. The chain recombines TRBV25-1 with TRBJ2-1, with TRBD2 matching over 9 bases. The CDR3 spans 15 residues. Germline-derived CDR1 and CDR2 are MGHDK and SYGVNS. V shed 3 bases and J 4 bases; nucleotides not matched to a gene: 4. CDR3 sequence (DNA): TGTGCCAGCAGTGACCTCAGCGGGGGGTACAATGAGCAGTTCTTC. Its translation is CASSDLSGGYNEQFF.

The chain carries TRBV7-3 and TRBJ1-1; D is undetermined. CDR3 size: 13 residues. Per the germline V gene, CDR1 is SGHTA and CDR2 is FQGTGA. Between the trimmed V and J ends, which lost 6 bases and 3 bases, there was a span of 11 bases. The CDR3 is CASSVNRDTEAFF. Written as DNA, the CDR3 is TGTGCCAGCAGTGTCAACAGAGACACTGAAGCTTTCTTT.

This chain's CDR3 is CASSPTANTEAFF. CDR3 coding DNA: TGTGCCAGCAGTCCCACAGCGAACACTGAAGCTTTCTTT. This chain uses TRBV6-5 with TRBJ1-1; the D is unclear. From germline, CDR1 is MNHEY and CDR2 SVGAGI. The CDR3 covers 13 residues. Trimming left V 5 bases short and J 1 base short, with 8 bases between.

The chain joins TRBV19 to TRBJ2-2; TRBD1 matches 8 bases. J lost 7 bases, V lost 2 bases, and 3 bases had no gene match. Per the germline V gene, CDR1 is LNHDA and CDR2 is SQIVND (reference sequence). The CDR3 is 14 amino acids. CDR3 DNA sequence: TGTGCCAGTAGTATACAGGGGGCGGTCGGGGAGCTGTTTTTT. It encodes CASSIQGAVGELFF.

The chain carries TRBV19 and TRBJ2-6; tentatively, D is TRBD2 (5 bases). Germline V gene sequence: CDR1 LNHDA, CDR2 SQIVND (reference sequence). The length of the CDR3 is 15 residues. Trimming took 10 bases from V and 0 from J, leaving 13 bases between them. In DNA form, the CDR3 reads TGTGCCACCAACCAACGGGACTCTGGGGCCAACGTCCTGACTTTC. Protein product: CATNQRDSGANVLTF.

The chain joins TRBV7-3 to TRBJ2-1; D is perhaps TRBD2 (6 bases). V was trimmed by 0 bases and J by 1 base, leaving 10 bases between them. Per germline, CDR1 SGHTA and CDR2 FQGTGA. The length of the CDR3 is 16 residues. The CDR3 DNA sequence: TGTGCCAGCAGCTTAACGGCGGGGTTGTCCTACAATGAGCAGTTCTTC. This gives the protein CASSLTAGLSYNEQFF.

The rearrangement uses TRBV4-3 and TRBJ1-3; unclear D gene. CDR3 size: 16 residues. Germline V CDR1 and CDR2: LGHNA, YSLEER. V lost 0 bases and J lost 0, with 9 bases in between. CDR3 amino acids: CASSQDGSTSGNTIYF. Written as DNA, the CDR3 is TGCGCCAGCAGCCAAGATGGCTCAACCTCTGGAAACACCATATATTTT.

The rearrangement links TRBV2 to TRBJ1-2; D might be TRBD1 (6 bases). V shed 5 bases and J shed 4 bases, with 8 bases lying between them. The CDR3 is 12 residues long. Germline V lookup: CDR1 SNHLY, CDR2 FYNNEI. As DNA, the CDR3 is TGTGCCAGCAGTCGGGACATCTATGGCTACACCTTC. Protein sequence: CASSRDIYGYTF.

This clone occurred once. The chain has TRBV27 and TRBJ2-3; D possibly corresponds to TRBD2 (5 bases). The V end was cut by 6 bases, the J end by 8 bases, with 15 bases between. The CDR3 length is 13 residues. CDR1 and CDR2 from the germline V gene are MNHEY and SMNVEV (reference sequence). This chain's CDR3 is CASRAAGPGTQYF. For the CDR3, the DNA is TGTGCCAGCAGGGCGGCGGGTCCCGGTACGCAGTATTTT.